This TCR beta chain derives from a study of spatial heterogeneity in lung cancer. At the level of the study: More than eight raw reads, on average, carried each unique TCR and UMI combination.

Each molecule of TCR cDNA was tagged with one unique molecular identifier. One entry per CDR3 protein results from TCRdb running MiXCR on the 5' RACE reads. The sample records under 30,000 distinct CDR3 sequences, roughly 3% being singletons. Study-level findings and limits: Blood showed ubiquitous tumor TCRs more often at resection than at routine follow-up.

The time point is: sample taken at primary tumor resection. Unsorted whole RNA from tumor, nontumor lung or frozen PBMC underwent sequencing. Samples were obtained from about 75 donors, all untreated early-stage non-small cell lung cancer patients. This clonotype occurred many times. Its target is not known. The ends were cut back, 0 bases at V and 0 bases at J, with 10 bases in the middle. The CDR3 loop spans 16 amino acids. Per germline, CDR1 MNHEY and CDR2 SVGAGI. This chain links TRBV6-5 with TRBJ2-3; D ambiguous. This receptor was obtained from a female donor with early-stage non-small cell lung cancer. The sequencing used PBMCs, collected at surgery. The CDR3 DNA reads TGTGCCAGCAGTTACTCGACGACCCCTAGCACAGATACGCAGTATTTT. Encoded protein: CASSYSTTPSTDTQYF.